A selection of T cell receptor beta chains follows, all from one sample in a study of human T cells and chemical hapten exposure. TCRdb reprocessed the reads via MiXCR and lists one record per CDR3 protein. The data show around 120,000 distinct CDR3 sequences, with around 9% seen just once and just over 1.4% held by the top ten. The sequencing input was whole blood. The receptors derive from a human donor in good health. Some clones in this sample may be carry-over from other donors' samples. Each CDR3 is given with its conserved first and last residue. A D gene is named only where the DNA matches it firmly. The size entry is marked missing in some rows and otherwise reads once, few, many or a size class.

>TRBJ2-2|.|many|TRBV6-6
CASSYGPSGGNTGELFF
TGTGCCAGCAGTTACGGGCCGAGCGGAGGGAACACCGGGGAGCTGTTTTTT
>TRBJ1-1|TRBD1|.|TRBV13
CASSLRQGSMNTEAFF
TGTGCCAGCAGCCTCCGACAGGGGAGCATGAACACTGAAGCTTTCTTT
>TRBJ1-1|TRBD1|.|TRBV14
CASSLPPGGYTEAFF
TGTGCCAGCAGCCTCCCACCAGGGGGGTACACTGAAGCTTTCTTT
>TRBJ2-2|.|few|TRBV6-2/TRBV6-3
CASTFTGYTGELFF
TGTGCCAGCACCTTCACGGGCTACACCGGGGAGCTGTTTTTT
>TRBJ2-1|TRBD2|.|TRBV7-9
CASSEHRLAGGDEQFF
TGTGCCAGCAGCGAGCACCGACTAGCGGGAGGCGATGAGCAGTTCTTC
>TRBJ2-2|.|few|TRBV20-1
CSARAATGGNTGELFF
TGCAGTGCTAGAGCCGCCACTGGGGGGAACACCGGGGAGCTGTTTTTT
>TRBJ2-7|.|many|TRBV20-1
CSARVNEQYF
TGCAGTGCTAGAGTCAACGAGCAGTACTTC
>TRBJ1-1|TRBD1|few|TRBV12-3/TRBV12-4
CASSALQGAGTEAFF
TGTGCCAGCAGTGCCTTACAGGGGGCTGGCACTGAAGCTTTCTTT
>TRBJ1-6|.|.|TRBV6-2/TRBV6-3
CASSYEGRRSPLHF
TGTGCCAGCAGTTACGAGGGGCGAAGGTCACCCCTCCACTTT
>TRBJ2-5|.|few|TRBV15
CATSRVRGWLHQETQYF
TGTGCCACCAGCAGAGTGAGGGGCTGGTTACACCAAGAGACCCAGTACTTC
>TRBJ1-3|.|few|TRBV18
CASSPGGLSGNTIYF
TGTGCCAGCTCACCGGGGGGCTTATCTGGAAACACCATATATTTT
>TRBJ2-1|TRBD2|many|TRBV13
CASSITTSGNGNEQFF
TGTGCCAGCAGCATTACGACTAGCGGGAATGGCAATGAGCAGTTCTTC
>TRBJ2-1|.|.|TRBV9
CASSVVPGASSYNEQFF
TGTGCCAGCAGCGTAGTCCCCGGAGCGAGCTCCTACAATGAGCAGTTCTTC
>TRBJ1-5|.|many|TRBV12-3/TRBV12-4
CASSFWSGNQPQHF
TGTGCCAGCAGTTTCTGGAGTGGCAATCAGCCCCAGCATTTT